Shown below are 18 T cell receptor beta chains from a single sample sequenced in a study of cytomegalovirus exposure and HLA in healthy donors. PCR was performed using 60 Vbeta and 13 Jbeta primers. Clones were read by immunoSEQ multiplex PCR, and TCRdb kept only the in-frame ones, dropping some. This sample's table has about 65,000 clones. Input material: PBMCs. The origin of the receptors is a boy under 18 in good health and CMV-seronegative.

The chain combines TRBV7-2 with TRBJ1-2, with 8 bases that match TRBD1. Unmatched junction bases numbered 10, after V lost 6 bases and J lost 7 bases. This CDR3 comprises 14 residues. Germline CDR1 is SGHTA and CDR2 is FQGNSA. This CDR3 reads CASSPGQGYRGYTF. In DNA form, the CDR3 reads TGTGCCAGCAGTCCAGGACAGGGATACCGTGGCTACACCTTC.

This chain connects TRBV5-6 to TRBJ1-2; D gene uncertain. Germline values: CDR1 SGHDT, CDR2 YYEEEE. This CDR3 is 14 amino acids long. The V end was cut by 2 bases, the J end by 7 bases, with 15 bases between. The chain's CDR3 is CASSFQVIIGGYTF. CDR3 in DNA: TGTGCCAGCAGCTTTCAGGTGATCATTGGTGGCTACACCTTC.

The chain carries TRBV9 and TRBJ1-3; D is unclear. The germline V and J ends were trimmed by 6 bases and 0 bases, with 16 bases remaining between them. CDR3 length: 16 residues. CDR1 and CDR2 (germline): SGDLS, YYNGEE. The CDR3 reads CASTAGGLSSGNTIYF. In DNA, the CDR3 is TGTGCCAGCACCGCAGGAGGGTTGAGCTCTGGAAACACCATATATTTT.

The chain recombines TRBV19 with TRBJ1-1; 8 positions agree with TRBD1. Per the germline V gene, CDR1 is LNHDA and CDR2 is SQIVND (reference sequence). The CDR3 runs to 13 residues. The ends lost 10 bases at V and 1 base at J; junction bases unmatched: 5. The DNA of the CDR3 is TGTGCCACCCTGGACAGGGCGAACACTGAAGCTTTCTTT. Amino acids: CATLDRANTEAFF.

In DNA form, the CDR3 reads TGTGCCAGCAGCCCCCCGACAGGGACGTACGAGCAGTACTTC. Translation gives CASSPPTGTYEQYF. The chain carries TRBV7-9 and TRBJ2-7; 7 nucleotides agree with TRBD1. The CDR3 is made up of 14 amino acids. V was clipped by 5 bases and J by 4 bases; unmatched bases: 8. Germline assignment: CDR1 SEHNR and CDR2 FQNEAQ (reference sequence).

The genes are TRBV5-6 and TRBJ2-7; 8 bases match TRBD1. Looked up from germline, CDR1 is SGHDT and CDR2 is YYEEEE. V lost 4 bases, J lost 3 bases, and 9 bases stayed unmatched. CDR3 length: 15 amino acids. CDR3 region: CASSGPGQAFYEQYF. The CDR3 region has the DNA TGTGCCAGCAGCGGACCGGGACAGGCATTCTACGAGCAGTACTTC.

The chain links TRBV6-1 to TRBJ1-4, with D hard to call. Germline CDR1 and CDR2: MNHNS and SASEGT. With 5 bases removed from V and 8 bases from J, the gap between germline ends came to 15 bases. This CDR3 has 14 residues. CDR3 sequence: CASSPGAEGEKLFF. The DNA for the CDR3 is TGTGCCAGCAGTCCGGGAGCCGAGGGCGAAAAACTGTTTTTT.

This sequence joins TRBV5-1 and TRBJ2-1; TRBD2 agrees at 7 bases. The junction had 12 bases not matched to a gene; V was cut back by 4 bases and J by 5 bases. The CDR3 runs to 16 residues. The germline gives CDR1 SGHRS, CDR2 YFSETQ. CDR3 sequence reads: CASSPPEAGVDNEQFF. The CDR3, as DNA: TGCGCCAGCAGCCCACCTGAGGCGGGGGTGGACAATGAGCAGTTCTTC.

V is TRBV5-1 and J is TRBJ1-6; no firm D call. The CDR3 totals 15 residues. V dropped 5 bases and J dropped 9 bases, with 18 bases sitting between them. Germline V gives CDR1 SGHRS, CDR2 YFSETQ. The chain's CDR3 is CASSSEPREGSPLHF. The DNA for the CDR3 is TGCGCCAGCAGTTCTGAACCGAGGGAGGGTTCACCCCTCCACTTT. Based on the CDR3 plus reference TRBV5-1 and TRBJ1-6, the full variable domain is KAGVTQTPRYLIKTRGQQVTLSCSPISGHRSVSWYQQTPGQGLQFLFEYFSETQRNKGNFPGRFSGRQFSNSRSEMNVSTLELGDSALYLCASSSEPREGSPLHFGNGTRLTVT.

The chain's CDR3 is CASRLQTSGTYEQYF. The CDR3 region has the DNA TGCGCCAGCAGGCTCCAGACTAGCGGTACTTACGAGCAGTACTTC. V usage is TRBV5-1 and J usage is TRBJ2-7; TRBD2 matches at 9 bases. In germline, CDR1 is SGHRS, CDR2 YFSETQ. J was trimmed by 4 bases and V by 5 bases; bases with no gene match: 10. The CDR3 is 15 residues long. Looking up the rest from reference TRBV5-1 and TRBJ2-7 gives the full variable domain: KAGVTQTPRYLIKTRGQQVTLSCSPISGHRSVSWYQQTPGQGLQFLFEYFSETQRNKGNFPGRFSGRQFSNSRSEMNVSTLELGDSALYLCASRLQTSGTYEQYFGPGTRLTVT.

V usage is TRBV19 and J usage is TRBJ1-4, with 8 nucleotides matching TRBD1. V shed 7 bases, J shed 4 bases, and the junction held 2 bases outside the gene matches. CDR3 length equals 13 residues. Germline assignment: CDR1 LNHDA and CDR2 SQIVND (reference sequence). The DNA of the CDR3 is TGTGCCAGTACCGGACAGGGTAATGAAAAACTGTTTTTT. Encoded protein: CASTGQGNEKLFF. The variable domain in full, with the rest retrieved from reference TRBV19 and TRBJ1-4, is DGGITQSPKYLFRKEGQNVTLSCEQNLNHDAMYWYRQDPGQGLRLIYYSQIVNDFQKGDIAEGYSVSREKKESFPLTVTSAQKNPTAFYLCASTGQGNEKLFFGSGTQLSVL.

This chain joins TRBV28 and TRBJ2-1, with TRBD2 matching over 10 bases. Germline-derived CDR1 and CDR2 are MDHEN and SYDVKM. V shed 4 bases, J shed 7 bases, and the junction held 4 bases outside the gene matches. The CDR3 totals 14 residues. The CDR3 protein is CASSSSGGANEQFF. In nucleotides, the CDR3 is TGTGCCAGCAGTTCAAGCGGGGGGGCAAATGAGCAGTTCTTC.

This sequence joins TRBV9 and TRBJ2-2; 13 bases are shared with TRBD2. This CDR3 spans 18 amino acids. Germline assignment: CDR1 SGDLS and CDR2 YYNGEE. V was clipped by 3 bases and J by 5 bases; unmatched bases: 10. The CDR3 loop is CASSAATSGGSKTGELFF. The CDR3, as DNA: TGTGCCAGCAGCGCTGCGACTAGCGGGGGGTCAAAGACCGGGGAGCTGTTTTTT.

The CDR3 bases are TGTGCCTCCACAGGGGCAGGGGAAAGCTCTGGGGCCAACGTCCTGACTTTC. This codes for CASTGAGESSGANVLTF. The rearrangement links TRBV4-2 to TRBJ2-6, with 7 bases identical to TRBD1. Germline V gene lookup returns CDR1 LGHNA and CDR2 YNFKEQ. The CDR3 runs 17 residues. J lost 0 bases, V lost 11 bases, and 13 bases had no gene match.

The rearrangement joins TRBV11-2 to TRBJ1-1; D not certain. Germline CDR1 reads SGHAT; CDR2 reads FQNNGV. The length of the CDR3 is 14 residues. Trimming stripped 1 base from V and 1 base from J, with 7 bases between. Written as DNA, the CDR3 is TGTGCCAGCAGCTTAGTTGGGCCGAACACTGAAGCTTTCTTT. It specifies CASSLVGPNTEAFF.

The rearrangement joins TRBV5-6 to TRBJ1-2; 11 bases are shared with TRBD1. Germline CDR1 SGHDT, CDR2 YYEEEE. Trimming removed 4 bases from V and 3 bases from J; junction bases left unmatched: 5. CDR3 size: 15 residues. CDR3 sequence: CASSQPGQGDYGYTF. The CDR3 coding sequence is TGTGCCAGCAGCCAACCGGGACAGGGGGACTATGGCTACACCTTC.

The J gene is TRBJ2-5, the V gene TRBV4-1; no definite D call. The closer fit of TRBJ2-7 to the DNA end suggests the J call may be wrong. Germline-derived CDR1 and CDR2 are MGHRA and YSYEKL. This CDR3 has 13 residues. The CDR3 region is CASSPATSYEQYF. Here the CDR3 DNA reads TGCGCCAGCAGCCCGGCGACTTCCTACGAGCAGTACTTC.

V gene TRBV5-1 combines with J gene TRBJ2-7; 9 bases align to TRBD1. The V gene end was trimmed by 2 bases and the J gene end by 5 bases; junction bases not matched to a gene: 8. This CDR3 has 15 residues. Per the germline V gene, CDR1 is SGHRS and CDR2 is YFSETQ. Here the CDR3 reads CASSFRDRASHEQYF. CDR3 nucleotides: TGCGCCAGCAGCTTCCGGGACAGGGCTTCCCACGAGCAGTACTTC.